This T cell receptor (beta chain) emerged from a study of blood T cell repertoires in COVID-19. About the research overall: COVID-19 samples from acute and convalescent phases originated in the United States, Italy and Spain. Sources were T cells, B-cell-depleted T cells, or PBMCs; the material itself was cDNA or gDNA.

V dropped 5 bases and J dropped 9; count of bases not matched to a gene: 8. Germline loops: CDR1 LGHDT, CDR2 YNNKEL (reference sequence). CDR3 length: 14 amino acids. Per the study methods: The authors estimated nucleated cell counts from reference gene primer amplification. Measured with immunoSEQ multiplex PCR; TCRdb has only the in-frame clones, and not every one. Clone size and V and J calls were adopted from that table, with D and trimming inferred from the DNA. The sample has 90,000 or so clones; roughly 72% are singletons. Source material: peripheral blood. J is TRBJ2-1 and V is TRBV3-1 (or the pseudogene TRBV3-2); 9 bases agree with TRBD2. This sequence originates from a woman in her sixties in a cohort sampled during active or convalescent COVID-19. CDR3: CASSFAGGPAEQFF. The CDR3, as DNA: TGTGCCAGCAGCTTTGCGGGGGGGCCCGCTGAGCAGTTCTTC.